Below are 22 T cell receptor beta chains sequenced from a single sample in a study of Ad26.COV2.S vaccination and SARS-CoV-2 variants. Documented treatment: 19 received Ad26.COV2.S at low or high dose, single or two shots; about 5 received placebo; per-sample allocation not given. Sampling was done on day 63 after the first vaccine or placebo injection. Using immunoSEQ multiplex PCR, the repertoire was profiled, and TCRdb retains in-frame clones only, with some absent. The sample has about 680,000 clones, 89% seen once; the top ten hold around 1.5%. Sequences were derived from peripheral blood, sampled in a trial of Ad26.COV2.S vaccine versus placebo. Receptors originate from a person aged 18-60 years who received the Ad26.COV2.S COVID-19 vaccine or a placebo.

The chain recombines TRBV4-2 with TRBJ2-7; TRBD1 matches at 11 bases. V shed 4 bases, J shed 7 bases, and the junction held 18 bases outside the gene matches. Germline CDR1 and CDR2: LGHNA and YNFKEQ. The CDR3 spans 18 residues. CDR3 DNA: TGTGCCAGCAGCCGATCTTACCCCCTGGACAGGGGGCCTCATGAGCAGTACTTC. Translated, it gives CASSRSYPLDRGPHEQYF.

The rearrangement links TRBV7-9 to TRBJ1-1; no reliable D call. Germline CDR1 SEHNR, CDR2 FQNEAQ (reference sequence). The CDR3 extends over 13 amino acids. Trimming removed 6 bases at V and 1 base at J, with 9 bases between. The CDR3 bases are TGTGCCAGCAGGTGGTCGAGGAACACTGAAGCTTTCTTT. Its translation is CASRWSRNTEAFF.

CDR3 sequence (DNA): TGTGCCAGCAATGCCGGGAAAGGGCCCCAGCATTTT. Its translation: CASNAGKGPQHF. J is TRBJ1-5 and V is TRBV12-3 or TRBV12-4, with D unclear. The CDR3 has 12 amino acids. V lost 7 bases, J lost 9 bases, and 13 bases lay in between.

V usage is TRBV6-1 and J usage is TRBJ1-2; a possible D gene is TRBD1 (6 bases). Germline assignment: CDR1 MNHNS and CDR2 SASEGT. V was clipped by 0 bases and J by 4 bases, with 24 bases between them. This CDR3 region has 19 residues. The CDR3 reads CASSEARLTASGAPYGYTF. The CDR3 coding sequence is TGTGCCAGCAGTGAAGCGCGGTTAACGGCTTCAGGGGCCCCCTATGGCTACACCTTC.

The V call is TRBV7-2, the J call TRBJ1-2; D is undetermined. The germline V and J ends were trimmed by 5 bases and 4 bases, with 14 bases remaining between them. CDR3 length: 14 residues. Germline CDR1 reads SGHTA; CDR2 reads FQGNSA. The CDR3 DNA sequence: TGTGCCAGCAGCCCCATGGGCCAGTTCTATGGCTACACCTTC. The encoded protein is CASSPMGQFYGYTF.

The chain is built from TRBV4-2 and TRBJ1-4; 9 bases line up with TRBD1. Trimming at V came to 0 bases and at J to 8 bases, leaving 10 bases not matched to a gene. CDR1 and CDR2 (germline): LGHNA, YNFKEQ. The CDR3 has 17 residues. CDR3 sequence reads: CASSQDGTGGWGEKLFF. The DNA for the CDR3 is TGTGCCAGCAGCCAAGATGGTACAGGGGGCTGGGGGGAAAAACTGTTTTTT.

The chain links TRBV29-1 to TRBJ2-7, with no clear D. The germline V and J ends were trimmed by 4 bases and 2 bases, with 6 bases remaining between them. Germline values: CDR1 SQVTM, CDR2 ANQGSEA. The CDR3 is 11 residues long. The CDR3: CSVVTTYEQYF. The DNA of the CDR3 is TGCAGCGTTGTCACGACCTACGAGCAGTACTTC.

In its sample, this clone was seen once. V usage is TRBV7-8 and J usage is TRBJ2-1, with 9 bases identical to TRBD1. The length of the CDR3 is 15 residues. Trimming removed 3 bases from V and 7 bases from J; junction bases left unmatched: 7. The germline gives CDR1 SGHVS, CDR2 FQNEAQ. The CDR3 DNA sequence: TGTGCCAGCAGCTTCCTTCAGGGACAGGGAAATGAGCAGTTCTTC. Protein: CASSFLQGQGNEQFF. Using reference TRBV7-8 and TRBJ2-1 for the parts outside the CDR3, the full variable domain is GAGVSQSPRYKVAKRGQDVALRCDPISGHVSLFWYQQALGQGPEFLTYFQNEAQLDKSGLPSDRFFAERPEGSVSTLKIQRTQQEDSAVYLCASSFLQGQGNEQFFGPGTRLTVL.

The rearrangement uses TRBV7-9 and TRBJ1-2, with TRBD1 matching over 10 bases. CDR1 and CDR2 (germline): SEHNR, FQNEAQ (reference sequence). The trim removed 5 bases at V and 2 bases at J, leaving 5 bases unmatched. The CDR3 length is 15 residues. Here the CDR3 DNA reads TGTGCCAGCAGCATAGGACAGGGGGAAAACTATGGCTACACCTTC. Translating it yields CASSIGQGENYGYTF.

The chain couples TRBV12-3 or TRBV12-4 to TRBJ2-3; D unclear. The V gene lost 5 bases and the J gene lost 6 bases, with 9 bases spanning the gap. The CDR3 contains 12 residues. The CDR3 loop reads CASSHTTDTQYF. In nucleotides, the CDR3 is TGTGCCAGCAGTCACACGACCGATACGCAGTATTTT.

This chain links TRBV5-4 with TRBJ1-5, with 10 nucleotides matching TRBD1. Germline values: CDR1 SGHNT, CDR2 YYREEE (reference sequence). The CDR3 extends over 16 amino acids. The ends lost 0 bases at V and 7 bases at J; junction bases unmatched: 7. CDR3 DNA: TGTGCCAGCAGCTTGGGGACAGGGGGAATAGACCAGCCCCAGCATTTT. Translated: CASSLGTGGIDQPQHF.

The J gene is TRBJ1-4, the V gene TRBV11-2; D gene uncertain. V lost 2 bases, J lost 4 bases, and 5 bases lay in between. Germline-derived CDR1 and CDR2 are SGHAT and FQNNGV. The CDR3 is made up of 13 amino acids. The CDR3 loop is CASSLQSNEKLFF. The CDR3 nucleotides read TGTGCCAGCAGCTTACAAAGTAATGAAAAACTGTTTTTT.

The sample holds a few counts of this clone. The gene calls are TRBV6-5 and TRBJ2-5, with 7 bases matching TRBD2. This CDR3 spans 15 amino acids. After removal of 7 bases from V and 5 bases from J, the junction contained 13 bases not matched to a gene. Germline CDR1 reads MNHEY; CDR2 reads SVGAGI. The CDR3 DNA reads TGTGCCAGCACTATCGTGGGGGGGGGAGAGGAGACCCAGTACTTC. This translates into CASTIVGGGEETQYF.

The rearrangement links TRBV9 to TRBJ1-1; D unclear. The CDR3 extends over 13 amino acids. CDR1 is SGDLS and CDR2 is YYNGEE in the germline V gene. V was pared by 9 bases and J by 4 bases, with 16 bases between. As DNA, the CDR3 is TGTGCCACCAATCCTTGGGGTGGCACTGAAGCTTTCTTT. Amino acids: CATNPWGGTEAFF.

The genes are TRBV27 and TRBJ1-6; D remains unclear. Germline V CDR1 and CDR2: MNHEY, SMNVEV (reference sequence). V was clipped by 2 bases and J by 5 bases, with 10 bases between them. The CDR3 sequence is 15 residues long. Here the CDR3 reads CASSLRGAHNSPLHF. CDR3 DNA sequence: TGTGCCAGCAGTTTACGGGGAGCCCATAATTCACCCCTCCACTTT.

CDR3 in amino acids: CAWSVQGTGPQHF. The CDR3 DNA reads as TGTGCCTGGAGTGTTCAGGGGACCGGGCCCCAGCATTTT. This chain connects TRBV30 to TRBJ1-5, with D perhaps TRBD1 (6 bases). The V gene lost 0 bases and the J gene lost 9 bases, with 12 bases spanning the gap. This CDR3 is built from 13 residues. From germline, CDR1 is GTSNPN and CDR2 SVGIG (reference sequence). The full variable domain, in which reference TRBV30 and TRBJ1-5 provide the parts outside the CDR3, is SQTIHQWPATLVQPVGSPLSLECTVEGTSNPNLYWYRQAAGRGLQLLFYSVGIGQISSEVPQNLSASRPQDRQFILSSKKLLLSDSGFYLCAWSVQGTGPQHFGDGTRLSIL.

The CDR3 sequence is CASSVATGGDNEQFF. The CDR3 nucleotides are TGTGCCAGCAGCGTAGCGACAGGGGGGGACAATGAGCAGTTCTTC. V gene TRBV9 combines with J gene TRBJ2-1; 9 bases are shared with TRBD1. The CDR3 is 15 amino acids. V lost 0 bases to trimming and J lost 5 bases; unmatched junction nucleotides: 3. Germline assignment: CDR1 SGDLS and CDR2 YYNGEE.

This chain uses TRBV2 with TRBJ2-7; no clear D gene. The CDR3 consists of 13 residues. Germline CDR1 SNHLY, CDR2 FYNNEI. V was pared by 5 bases and J by 5 bases, with 13 bases between. The CDR3 reads CASSRSARNEQYF. The CDR3 coding sequence is TGTGCCAGCAGTCGTTCGGCCCGGAACGAGCAGTACTTC.

The J gene is TRBJ1-2, the V gene TRBV28, with D perhaps matching TRBD1 (6 bases). The CDR3 length is 15 residues. V gave up 3 bases and J gave up 8 bases, with 19 bases separating them. Germline assignment: CDR1 MDHEN and CDR2 SYDVKM. CDR3 sequence (DNA): TGTGCCAGCAGTTTCCCCCCCCCTGGGGGCCAGGGCTACACCTTC. This codes for CASSFPPPGGQGYTF.

V usage is TRBV15 and J usage is TRBJ1-1; 7 nucleotides align to TRBD1. The germline V gene encodes CDR1 LNHNV and CDR2 YYDKDF (reference sequence). V lost 3 bases and J lost 3; bases outside the gene matches: 1. This CDR3 is 13 amino acids long. The CDR3, as DNA: TGTGCCACCAGCAGTCAGGGGGACACTGAAGCTTTCTTT. Translation: CATSSQGDTEAFF.

The V call is TRBV6-2 or TRBV6-3, the J call TRBJ1-2, with TRBD1 identical over 9 bases. The V gene's germline CDR1 is MNHEY and CDR2 SVGEGT. The V and J ends lost 5 bases and 6 bases, in that order; junction bases with no gene match: 7. CDR3 length: 14 residues. CDR3 residues: CASSPGQGRHGYTF. The CDR3 nucleotides are TGTGCCAGCAGTCCGGGACAGGGAAGACATGGCTACACCTTC.

This clone was counted a single time. This chain joins TRBV30 and TRBJ2-4, with 8 positions matching TRBD2. This CDR3 comprises 18 residues. V shed 2 bases, J shed 1 base, and the junction held 13 bases outside the gene matches. The germline gives CDR1 GTSNPN, CDR2 SVGIG (reference sequence). This CDR3 is CAWSHKGTGGRAKNIQYF. In DNA form, the CDR3 reads TGTGCCTGGAGTCACAAGGGGACGGGAGGGAGGGCCAAAAACATTCAGTACTTC.